These 9 T cell receptor beta chains came from one sample sequenced in a study of CD8 T cells in ankylosing spondylitis. TCRdb re-analysed the 5' RACE reads in MiXCR, keeping a single row per CDR3 protein. The profile shows some 150,000 distinct CDR3 sequences, more than 40% of them singletons. Input material: synovial fluid, either unsorted or a sorted T cell fraction (not recorded which). All receptors come from a male donor with ankylosing spondylitis.

This clonotype has a handful of counts. The gene calls are TRBV5-1 and TRBJ2-1; D is undetermined. The V gene lost 0 bases and the J gene lost 8 bases, with 9 bases spanning the gap. This CDR3 is built from 13 residues. Germline loops: CDR1 SGHRS, CDR2 YFSETQ. The CDR3 is CASSLATRHEQFF. CDR3 bases: TGCGCCAGCAGCTTGGCCACCAGACATGAGCAGTTCTTC.

This clonotype was counted a few times. The chain employs TRBV12-3 or TRBV12-4 and TRBJ2-1, with 12 bases that match TRBD2. The CDR3 sequence is 16 residues long. V lost 6 bases and J lost 10; bases outside the gene matches: 13. The chain's CDR3 is CASRGRLAGGPGEQFF. In DNA form, the CDR3 reads TGTGCCAGCAGGGGCCGTCTAGCGGGAGGGCCGGGAGAGCAGTTCTTC.

This clonotype was seen a handful of times. V gene TRBV27 combines with J gene TRBJ2-7; the match to TRBD1 covers 10 bases. Germline V gene sequence: CDR1 MNHEY, CDR2 SMNVEV (reference sequence). Trimming cost V 3 bases and J 2 bases; bases outside gene matches: 13. The CDR3 has 18 residues. CDR3: CASSLWLKDGTGAYEQYF. The CDR3 bases are TGTGCCAGCAGTTTGTGGCTGAAGGACGGGACAGGGGCCTACGAGCAGTACTTC.

The chain combines TRBV4-3 with TRBJ2-7; D tentatively fits TRBD1 or TRBD2 (5 bases each). The germline V and J ends were trimmed by 1 base and 4 bases, with 23 bases remaining between them. The CDR3 sequence is 18 residues long. Germline lookup yields CDR1 LGHNA and CDR2 YSLEER. CDR3 region: CASSQGPGAPGREYEQYF. The CDR3 DNA reads as TGCGCCAGCAGCCAAGGCCCCGGGGCGCCGGGAAGGGAGTACGAGCAGTACTTC.

V gene TRBV7-9 combines with J gene TRBJ2-1; 9 positions agree with TRBD2. The CDR3 extends over 15 amino acids. CDR1 is SEHNR, CDR2 FQNEAQ, per germline (reference sequence). J was trimmed by 4 bases and V by 3 bases; bases with no gene match: 4. The CDR3: CASSLVREGYNEQFF. CDR3 bases: TGTGCCAGCAGCTTGGTGCGGGAGGGTTACAATGAGCAGTTCTTC.

This chain connects TRBV7-9 to TRBJ1-4, with D perhaps matching TRBD1 (6 bases). The CDR3 spans 14 residues. V shed 3 bases and J shed 5 bases, with 10 bases lying between them. CDR1 is SEHNR, CDR2 FQNEAQ, per germline (reference sequence). The CDR3 loop reads CASSLDSSNEKLFF. The CDR3 DNA follows: TGTGCCAGCAGCTTGGACAGCTCAAATGAAAAACTGTTTTTT.

V usage is TRBV4-3 and J usage is TRBJ2-2; D remains unclear. CDR3 length: 16 amino acids. CDR1 is LGHNA and CDR2 is YSLEER in the germline V gene. Between the trimmed V and J ends, which lost 0 bases and 2 bases, there was a span of 10 bases. CDR3 nucleotides: TGCGCCAGCAGCCAAGATTTAGGATCCAACACCGGGGAGCTGTTTTTT. The encoded protein is CASSQDLGSNTGELFF.

The chain combines TRBV7-9 with TRBJ2-3, with D possibly matching TRBD1 (5 bases). Trimming took off 1 base at V and 5 bases at J, with 10 bases between the two ends. The germline CDR1 and CDR2 sequences are SEHNR and FQNEAQ (reference sequence). The CDR3 sequence is 14 residues long. This CDR3 is CASSLVGALDTQYF. In nucleotides, the CDR3 is TGTGCCAGCAGCTTAGTAGGGGCCCTAGATACGCAGTATTTT. Full variable domain (rest looked up from reference TRBV7-9 and TRBJ2-3): DTGVSQNPRHKITKRGQNVTFRCDPISEHNRLYWYRQTLGQGPEFLTYFQNEAQLEKSRLLSDRFSAERPKGSFSTLEIQRTEQGDSAMYLCASSLVGALDTQYFGPGTRLTVL.

J is TRBJ2-2 and V is TRBV12-3 or TRBV12-4; 8 positions agree with TRBD1. Losses at the gene ends were 6 bases for V and 4 bases for J; bases not matched to a gene: 10. The CDR3 runs to 16 residues. CDR3 region: CASSPPRGQGTGELFF. In DNA form, the CDR3 reads TGTGCCAGCAGCCCCCCCAGGGGGCAGGGCACCGGGGAGCTGTTTTTT.